This T cell receptor beta chain stems from a study of Graves' ophthalmopathy and Graves' hyperthyroidism (dated by TCRdb to 2017 to 2018). About the study as a whole: Peripheral blood was collected before any treatment was given, at the time of initial diagnosis. TCR beta repertoire signatures were used to distinguish Graves' ophthalmopathy from Graves' hyperthyroidism and to predict progression to ophthalmopathy. In total, 135 blood samples were TCR-sequenced: fewer than 50 ophthalmopathy, some 72 hyperthyroidism and some 17 hyperthyroidism-to-ophthalmopathy patients. A discovery set of 95 to 100 patients (43 ophthalmopathy, 55 to 60 stable hyperthyroidism) was enrolled to explore V-J signatures distinguishing ophthalmopathy from hyperthyroidism. The independent validation cohort included under 20 hyperthyroidism patients plus 17 patients who later progressed from hyperthyroidism to ophthalmopathy. In six hyperthyroidism patients, the T-cell repertoire of thyroid tissue was compared with the T-cell repertoire of blood. Following sample collection, hyperthyroidism patients were given methimazole at a starting dose of 30 mg daily, and ophthalmopathy patients were given high-dose intravenous methylprednisolone. The 90 to 100 discovery patients were randomly split 7:3 into training and test sets.

This clonotype was seen repeatedly, ten times or more. No antigen is known for it. Base-call qualities are not available, and no considerably larger clone is one nucleotide away. Relative to germline, V is missing 0 bases and J is missing 2 bases, with 1 base of the junction outside any gene match. There are 14 amino acids in the CDR3, from cysteine to phenylalanine inclusive. Only the CDR3 portion is preserved as DNA: 42 bases, with reading frame beginning at the first base. CDR1 and CDR2 are drawn from the germline V gene: MNHEY, SVGEGT. Overall study results and their limits: In validation, the model predicted ophthalmopathy progression with about 71% sensitivity and roughly 72% specificity; eleven to twelve predicted patients were CT-confirmed with GO in a median of about 7.1 months. Most expanded thyroid clonotypes with a frequency above 0.001 also appeared in blood, which suggests that blood repertoires may reflect the immune response in the thyroid. Ophthalmopathy was separated from stable hyperthyroidism by the 13-signature model with about 89% sensitivity and less than 82% specificity in cross-validation and with 80%/75% in the test set. No statistical method was used to set the sample size in advance, and the investigators knew which group each participant was assigned to.

Stable hyperthyroidism was defined as no progression to ophthalmopathy within 18 months of follow-up. Patients with hyperthyroidism were aged 18 to 65 years, had been newly diagnosed, and had a disease duration of less than 2 months. Patients with other autoimmune diseases, uncontrolled infections, pregnancy or lactation were excluded from the study. Diagnosis relied on clinical symptoms, serum thyroxine, TRAb, thyroid ultrasound and orbital computed tomography. Using Ficoll-Paque density gradient centrifugation, PBMCs were isolated from 9.5 to 10 ml of fresh peripheral blood. Total RNA was extracted with Trizol reagent and quality-checked on an Agilent 2100 Bioanalyzer. For repertoire sequencing, TCR beta CDR3 regions were amplified from RNA transcripts. The first round was an RT-PCR using HTBI primers with the Qiagen OneStep RT-PCR kit, and this first round was followed by a second-round multiplex PCR, then size selection and purification. Sequencing of the libraries was carried out on an Illumina HiSeq2000 in paired-end mode with 100 bp reads. In the paper's pipeline: SOAPnuke was used for read processing, and reads with adapters, uncalled bases, a mean Phred below 15, or no exact constant-primer or identifier match were discarded. High-quality paired reads were merged with COPE v1.2.5. Unique nucleotide sequences were defined as clonotypes and aligned to IMGT TRB V, D and J references using MiTCR v1.1. The analysis was limited to V-J combinations with a frequency above 0.0001, which together covered approximately 99% of repertoires. For each V-J combination, a TCR clonal expansion and chaos score was defined as F50 clonal expansion divided by the chaos observed in the TCRdist matrix. Welch's t-statistics and random forest were used to reduce the features to 10 to 15 V-J combinations, which were then used as input to a naive Bayes classifier. The similarity between thyroid and blood repertoires was quantified using the Morisita-Horn index. Starting from the raw public reads, TCRdb applied fastp trimming at Q25, assembled clones with MiXCR and retained in-frame beta chains. Entries that share a CDR3 protein sequence are merged under the most common genes and DNA. TCRdb assigned the V and J calls; the authors' analysis was not used. The sample profile shows fewer than 650,000 distinct CDR3 sequences; around a fifth of them were found once. The top ten constitute more than 5.5% of the sample.

This clonotype was obtained from a woman younger than 30 with stable Graves' hyperthyroidism. Some clones in this sample may be carry-over from other donors' samples. Donor details come from another sample of the same person, matched by shared clones. The material sequenced was peripheral blood. The rearrangement joined TRBV6-2 or TRBV6-3 to TRBJ2-7, and TRBD2 matches 7 of the central bases. The nucleotides are TGTGCCAGCAGTTACTCCCTAGCGGCCTACGAGCAGTACTTC. Protein translation: CASSYSLAAYEQYF.